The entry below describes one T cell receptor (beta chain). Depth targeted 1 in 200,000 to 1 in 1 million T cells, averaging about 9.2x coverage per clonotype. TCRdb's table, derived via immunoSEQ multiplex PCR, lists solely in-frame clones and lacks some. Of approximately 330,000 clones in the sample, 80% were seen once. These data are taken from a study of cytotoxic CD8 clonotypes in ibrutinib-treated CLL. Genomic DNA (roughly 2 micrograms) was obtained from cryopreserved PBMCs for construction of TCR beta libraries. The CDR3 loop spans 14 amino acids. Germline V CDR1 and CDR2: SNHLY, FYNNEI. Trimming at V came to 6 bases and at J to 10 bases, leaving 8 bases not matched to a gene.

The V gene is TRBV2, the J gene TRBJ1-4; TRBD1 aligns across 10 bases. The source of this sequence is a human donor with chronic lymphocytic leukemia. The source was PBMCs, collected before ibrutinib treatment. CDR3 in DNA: TGTGCCAGCAGCGCGACAGGGGGCGGATTAAAACTGTTTTTT. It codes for CASSATGGGLKLFF.